The rows below give T cell receptor beta chains drawn from one sample of a study of T-cell memory formation after mild COVID-19. One entry per CDR3 protein, called by TCRdb with MiXCR from the 5' RACE reads. There are 300,000 to 400,000 distinct CDR3 sequences in the sample; approximately 13% occur only once, and about a fifth lies in the top ten. The sequenced material came from PBMCs or a T cell subset sorted from them (not recorded which). All receptors come from a man in his late teens or twenties who had mild COVID-19 (a few samples of this study predate the infection). Cell type and time point are not known. The conserved cysteine and the conserved F or W are not part of the CDR3 here. The order of the fields is V gene, clone size, J gene, CDR3 protein. Expanded clones are given a class, and other clones once, few, many or no size at all.

v_gene: TRBV4-2; abundance: .; j_gene: TRBJ1-2; CDR3aa: ASSGRDKNPYGYT
v_gene: TRBV5-6; abundance: .; j_gene: TRBJ2-5; CDR3aa: ASSLDRQEETQY
v_gene: TRBV9; abundance: .; j_gene: TRBJ1-1; CDR3aa: ASSDGGQGMNTEAF
v_gene: TRBV4-3; abundance: few; j_gene: TRBJ2-7; CDR3aa: ASSQDLGALYEQY
v_gene: TRBV6-4; abundance: .; j_gene: TRBJ1-2; CDR3aa: ASSDLPGLSSSGYT
v_gene: TRBV4-1; abundance: .; j_gene: TRBJ1-5; CDR3aa: ASSQFSVNSNQPQH
v_gene: TRBV30; abundance: .; j_gene: TRBJ1-5; CDR3aa: AWSVQTGAGNQPQH
v_gene: TRBV4-2; abundance: .; j_gene: TRBJ2-1; CDR3aa: ASSQGTGTDEQF
v_gene: TRBV5-1; abundance: .; j_gene: TRBJ2-2; CDR3aa: ASSLGGQNTGELF
v_gene: TRBV4-1; abundance: .; j_gene: TRBJ1-2; CDR3aa: ASSQEMAPRGSGYT
v_gene: TRBV6-2/TRBV6-3; abundance: .; j_gene: TRBJ2-2; CDR3aa: ASTEFPTGELF
v_gene: TRBV5-1; abundance: few; j_gene: TRBJ1-3; CDR3aa: ASTADRNTIY
v_gene: TRBV5-4; abundance: .; j_gene: TRBJ2-1; CDR3aa: ASSPDRENEQF
v_gene: TRBV20-1; abundance: .; j_gene: TRBJ1-2; CDR3aa: SASSPGTYGYT
v_gene: TRBV5-1; abundance: few; j_gene: TRBJ1-6; CDR3aa: ASSLGQRVSPLH